This TCR beta chain derives from a study of OX40 agonist ivuxolimab in advanced cancers. The germline V gene encodes CDR1 SGHRS and CDR2 YFSETQ. There are 13 residues in the CDR3. V was shortened by 0 bases and J by 5 bases, with 9 bases between the two germline ends. Study-level findings and limits: Near-lowest levels of clonal expansion characterized partial responders at 0.1-3.0 mg/kg. Clonal expansion by week 6 occurred in CD4+ and CD8+ blood T cells (at 0.1 to 3.0 mg/kg).

Produced via immunoSEQ multiplex PCR; TCRdb's table is partial and in-frame only. The sample includes more than 40,000 clones, 85% to 90% of them seen just once. On cycle 4 day 1 and cycle 7 day 1, as well as at baseline, blood was sampled. As regards this clone: Its antigen is undetermined.

The chain recombines TRBV5-1 with TRBJ2-7; D is unresolved. The sequence was obtained from an adult with an advanced solid tumor such as melanoma, head and neck, liver or kidney cancer. Source: CD4+ or CD8+ T cells sorted from blood, taken in a trial of the OX40 agonist ivuxolimab. The CDR3 sequence: CASSLGPDDEQYF. Here the CDR3 DNA reads TGCGCCAGCAGCTTGGGGCCTGATGACGAGCAGTACTTC. The full variable domain, with the rest looked up from reference TRBV5-1 and TRBJ2-7, is KAGVTQTPRYLIKTRGQQVTLSCSPISGHRSVSWYQQTPGQGLQFLFEYFSETQRNKGNFPGRFSGRQFSNSRSEMNVSTLELGDSALYLCASSLGPDDEQYFGPGTRLTVT.